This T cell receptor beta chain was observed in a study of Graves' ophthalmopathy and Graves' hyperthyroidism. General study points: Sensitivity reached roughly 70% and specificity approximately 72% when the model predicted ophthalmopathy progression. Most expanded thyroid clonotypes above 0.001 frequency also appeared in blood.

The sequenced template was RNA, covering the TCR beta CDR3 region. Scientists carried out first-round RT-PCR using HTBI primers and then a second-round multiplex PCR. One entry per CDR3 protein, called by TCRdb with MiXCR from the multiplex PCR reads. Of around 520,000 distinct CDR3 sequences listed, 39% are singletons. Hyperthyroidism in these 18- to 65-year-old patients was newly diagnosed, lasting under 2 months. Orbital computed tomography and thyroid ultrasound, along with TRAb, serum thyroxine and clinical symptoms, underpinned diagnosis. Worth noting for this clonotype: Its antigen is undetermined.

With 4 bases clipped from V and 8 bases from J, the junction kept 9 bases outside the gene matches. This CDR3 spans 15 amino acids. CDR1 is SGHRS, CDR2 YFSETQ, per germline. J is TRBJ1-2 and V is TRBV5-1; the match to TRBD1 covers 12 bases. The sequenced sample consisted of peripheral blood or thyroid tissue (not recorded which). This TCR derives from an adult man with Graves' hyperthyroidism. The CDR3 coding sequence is TGCGCCAGCAGCCCACTAGCGGGACAGGGGGCCGGCTACACCTTC. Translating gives CASSPLAGQGAGYTF.